This is a list of T cell receptor beta chains from one sample in a study of blood T cell repertoires in COVID-19. Libraries were prepared by immunoSEQ multiplex PCR; TCRdb keeps only in-frame clonotypes and omits some of them. Found here are 350,000 to 450,000 clones, around 90% of them singletons; the top ten hold 3%. Material for sequencing was peripheral blood. Source of these receptors: a human donor in a cohort sampled during active COVID-19. Both conserved end residues are trimmed from each CDR3. Each record gives: V gene, CDR3 protein.

>TRBV2
ASSLDRGGEQY
>TRBV6-5
ARGGAEVKGEQY
>TRBV6-5
ASANRGLTEAF
>TRBV6-5
ASILSASRSYEQY
>TRBV5-1
ASSAGRDRVNTEAF
>TRBV4-2
ASSQDPGSPEQF
>TRBV3-1/TRBV3-2
ASSQDRGYTQY
>TRBV6-2/TRBV6-3
ASSHTTGDGELF
>TRBV15
ATSRDRGSRGAYEQY
>TRBV9
ASSAGYEQY
>TRBV11-2
ASSLDQMSGTQQY